The 27 T cell receptor beta chains given below trace back to one sample, sequenced in a study of PD-1 blockade in mismatch repair-deficient tumors. The data were produced by immunoSEQ multiplex PCR, yet TCRdb's version contains in-frame clones alone and is incomplete. The table records approximately 40,000 clones, 75% to 85% of them present only once. The sequencing used peripheral blood, collected 4 weeks after starting pembrolizumab. The receptors shown here come from an adult with mismatch repair-deficient cancer.

This clone was detected only once. At one end, the junction sequence differs from germline, possibly due to a read error. This rearrangement joins TRBV5-4 to TRBJ2-6, with D possibly being TRBD2 (5 bases). Germline V lookup: CDR1 SGHNT, CDR2 YYREEE (reference sequence). The CDR3 totals 16 residues. The CDR3 DNA sequence: TGTGCCAGCACCTTGCGCGGGCTCTCTGGGGCCAACGTCCTGACTTTC. It translates to CASTLRGLSGANVLTF. Filled out from reference TRBV5-4 and TRBJ2-6, the complete variable domain reads ETGVTQSPTHLIKTRGQQVTLRCSSQSGHNTVSWYQQALGQGPQFIFQYYREEENGRGNFPPRFSGLQFPNYSSELNVNALELDDSALYLCASTLRGLSGANVLTFGAGSRLTVL.

This chain connects TRBV9 to TRBJ2-2; D not resolved. Trimming pared 2 bases from V and 4 bases from J, leaving 12 bases between. Germline V gene data show CDR1 as SGDLS and CDR2 as YYNGEE. The CDR3 consists of 15 residues. In DNA, the CDR3 is TGTGCCAGCAGCGTCCTGTTCCGGGCCACCGGGGAGCTGTTTTTT. Protein: CASSVLFRATGELFF.

This rearrangement joins TRBV4-3 to TRBJ2-3; D not certain. The germline V gene has CDR1 LGHNA and CDR2 YSLEER. Deletions cut 1 base from V and 4 bases from J, with 18 bases between. CDR3 length: 17 amino acids. The CDR3: CASSQGVTPKGPDTQYF. CDR3 coding DNA: TGCGCCAGCAGCCAAGGAGTGACCCCGAAGGGTCCAGATACGCAGTATTTT.

This clone was recorded once. The chain joins TRBV30 to TRBJ2-6; D is ambiguous. The CDR3 is made up of 14 amino acids. Germline CDR1 and CDR2: GTSNPN and SVGIG (reference sequence). V was trimmed by 2 bases and J by 0 bases, leaving 5 bases between them. The CDR3 here is CAWSWDSGANVLTF. The CDR3 coding sequence is TGTGCCTGGAGTTGGGACTCTGGGGCCAACGTCCTGACTTTC.

The CDR3 region is CASSLAAYTEAFF. The CDR3 DNA follows: TGTGCCAGCAGCTTAGCGGCTTACACTGAAGCTTTCTTT. The genes are TRBV7-9 and TRBJ1-1, with D unclear. V was clipped by 0 bases and J by 3 bases, with 5 bases between them. There are 13 residues in the CDR3. Germline assignment: CDR1 SEHNR and CDR2 FQNEAQ (reference sequence).

V and J are TRBV7-9 and TRBJ2-2; tentative D call: TRBD2 (6 bases). The germline V gene encodes CDR1 SEHNR and CDR2 FQNEAQ (reference sequence). This CDR3 is 15 amino acids long. The germline V and J ends were trimmed by 5 bases and 6 bases, with 16 bases remaining between them. The CDR3 bases are TGTGCCAGCAGCCCTAGGGCCGGGAGCGCCGGGGAGCTGTTTTTT. Residues: CASSPRAGSAGELFF.

The V gene is TRBV15, the J gene TRBJ1-3; 8 bases match TRBD1. This CDR3 region has 17 residues. Unmatched junction bases numbered 9, after V lost 3 bases and J lost 2 bases. The germline CDR1 and CDR2 sequences are LNHNV and YYDKDF (reference sequence). The CDR3 reads CATSRGTGLPPGNTIYF. The CDR3 DNA follows: TGTGCCACCAGCAGGGGGACAGGCCTACCCCCTGGAAACACCATATATTTT. The variable domain in full, completed from reference TRBV15 and TRBJ1-3, reads DAMVIQNPRYQVTQFGKPVTLSCSQTLNHNVMYWYQQKSSQAPKLLFHYYDKDFNNEADTPDNFQSRRPNTSFCFLDIRSPGLGDTAMYLCATSRGTGLPPGNTIYFGEGSWLTVV.

Here the CDR3 reads CASSQDWAYEQYF. DNA of the CDR3: TGCGCCAGCAGCCAAGATTGGGCCTACGAGCAGTACTTC. V and J are TRBV4-1 and TRBJ2-7, with no clear D. CDR3 length: 13 residues. With 0 bases removed from V and 2 bases from J, the gap between germline ends came to 5 bases. Germline-derived CDR1 and CDR2 are MGHRA and YSYEKL.

The chain is built from TRBV19 and TRBJ1-5; perhaps TRBD1 as D (6 bases). Deletions cut 5 bases from V and 5 bases from J, with 25 bases between. Germline values: CDR1 LNHDA, CDR2 SQIVND (reference sequence). The CDR3 is 18 residues long. The CDR3 reads CASSVRGPREFWDQPQHF. The DNA for the CDR3 is TGTGCCAGTAGTGTCAGGGGACCGAGAGAGTTTTGGGATCAGCCCCAGCATTTT.

V usage is TRBV6-1 and J usage is TRBJ2-7; a weak D match, TRBD1 (5 bases). V was shortened by 1 base and J by 4 bases, with 20 bases between the two germline ends. Germline V gene data show CDR1 as MNHNS and CDR2 as SASEGT. The CDR3 loop spans 17 amino acids. The CDR3 nucleotides are TGTGCCAGCAGTGAAGGCGTCGGAACAGGCCTTGTTTACGAGCAGTACTTC. Its translation: CASSEGVGTGLVYEQYF.

The rearrangement joins TRBV4-2 to TRBJ2-2, with D perhaps matching TRBD1 (6 bases). Trimming shortened V by 4 bases and J by 1 base, and 10 bases separated the two germline ends. The CDR3 consists of 15 residues. CDR1 and CDR2 from the germline V gene are LGHNA and YNFKEQ. CDR3 sequence (DNA): TGTGCCAGCAGCCCTTCGACAGGGAACACCGGGGAGCTGTTTTTT. It encodes CASSPSTGNTGELFF.

The rearrangement uses TRBV7-2 and TRBJ2-2; the D gene is possibly TRBD1 (5 bases). This CDR3 is 14 amino acids long. CDR1 is SGHTA and CDR2 is FQGNSA in the germline V gene. V was shortened by 3 bases and J by 6 bases, with 11 bases between the two germline ends. The CDR3 is CASSFHTGPGELFF. The CDR3 DNA reads TGTGCCAGCAGCTTCCATACAGGCCCCGGGGAGCTGTTTTTT. Based on the CDR3 plus reference TRBV7-2 and TRBJ2-2, the full variable domain is GAGVSQSPSNKVTEKGKDVELRCDPISGHTALYWYRQSLGQGLEFLIYFQGNSAPDKSGLPSDRFSAERTGGSVSTLTIQRTQQEDSAVYLCASSFHTGPGELFFGEGSRLTVL.

V and J are TRBV4-2 and TRBJ2-6; 12 nucleotides agree with TRBD2. This CDR3 is 18 amino acids long. Unmatched junction bases numbered 5, after V lost 1 base and J lost 4 bases. Germline V CDR1 and CDR2: LGHNA, YNFKEQ. Here the CDR3 reads CASSQGLAGVLGANVLTF. The CDR3 DNA reads as TGTGCCAGCAGCCAAGGACTAGCGGGAGTACTCGGGGCCAACGTCCTGACTTTC.

This chain joins TRBV2 and TRBJ2-2, with D perhaps matching TRBD1 (6 bases). The V and J ends lost 8 bases and 2 bases respectively, with 12 bases between them. This CDR3 is built from 14 residues. The V gene's germline CDR1 is SNHLY and CDR2 FYNNEI. CDR3 in DNA: TGTGCCAGCCTGGGACACCCCAACACCGGGGAGCTGTTTTTT. Its translation is CASLGHPNTGELFF.

This clone qualifies as medium-sized. This chain uses TRBV5-1 with TRBJ2-5; 11 bases agree with TRBD2. This CDR3 has 15 amino acids. Germline V gene data show CDR1 as SGHRS and CDR2 as YFSETQ. J lost 0 bases, V lost 4 bases, and 2 bases had no gene match. The CDR3 DNA sequence: TGCGCCAGCAGCACGGGACTAGCGGACCAAGAGACCCAGTACTTC. This translates into CASSTGLADQETQYF.

This clone was seen a few times. CDR3 in amino acids: CASSWFTGAANFYEQYF. CDR3 in DNA: TGTGCCAGCAGTTGGTTTACAGGGGCGGCCAATTTCTACGAGCAGTACTTC. The chain joins TRBV28 to TRBJ2-7; 7 nucleotides agree with TRBD1. Trimming cost V 4 bases and J 3 bases; bases outside gene matches: 15. CDR3 size: 17 residues. The germline V gene encodes CDR1 MDHEN and CDR2 SYDVKM.

V gene TRBV27 combines with J gene TRBJ2-3; 8 bases align to TRBD1. With V trimmed by 1 base and J by 6 bases, 6 bases remained unmatched. Germline CDR1 and CDR2: MNHEY and SMNVEV (reference sequence). This CDR3 has 15 amino acids. As DNA, the CDR3 is TGTGCCAGCAGTTTATTGGTCAGGGGGCGGGATACGCAGTATTTT. Protein product: CASSLLVRGRDTQYF.

This chain joins TRBV19 and TRBJ2-1; possibly TRBD1 or TRBD2 for D (5 bases each). V was cut by 7 bases and J by 1 base, with 11 bases left in between. There are 14 residues in the CDR3. The V gene's germline CDR1 is LNHDA and CDR2 SQIVND (reference sequence). The CDR3 DNA sequence: TGTGCCAGTAATGAGGGGCAATCCTACAATGAGCAGTTCTTC. Translation gives CASNEGQSYNEQFF.

This sequence joins TRBV5-1 and TRBJ2-3; 12 bases align to TRBD1. Germline CDR1 reads SGHRS; CDR2 reads YFSETQ. The trim removed 4 bases at V and 4 bases at J, leaving 7 bases unmatched. The CDR3 consists of 16 residues. The CDR3 DNA reads as TGCGCCAGCAGCCTAGGGACAGGGGGCTGGCCAGATACGCAGTATTTT. Its translation: CASSLGTGGWPDTQYF.

This chain uses TRBV2 with TRBJ2-2; 10 bases fit TRBD1. The junction had 11 bases not matched to a gene; V was cut back by 6 bases and J by 4 bases. This CDR3 has 17 residues. Per germline, CDR1 SNHLY and CDR2 FYNNEI. In DNA, the CDR3 is TGTGCCAGCAGGGATCCAGGGACAGGGGCTTCCACCGGGGAGCTGTTTTTT. Amino acids: CASRDPGTGASTGELFF.

V is TRBV9 and J is TRBJ2-3; D not resolved. V lost 1 base and J lost 2, with 14 bases in between. The V gene's germline CDR1 is SGDLS and CDR2 YYNGEE. This CDR3 is built from 16 residues. Written as DNA, the CDR3 is TGTGCCAGCAGCGTATTTGGACGACCCACCACAGATACGCAGTATTTT. Translating it yields CASSVFGRPTTDTQYF.

The count of this clone is one. This chain joins TRBV6-5 and TRBJ1-2, with D possibly matching TRBD1 (6 bases). Germline-derived CDR1 and CDR2 are MNHEY and SVGAGI. The CDR3 sequence is 15 residues long. The V end was cut by 2 bases, the J end by 5 bases, with 15 bases between. In DNA form, the CDR3 reads TGTGCCAGCAGTTACCTAGCAGGGGTCATATATGGCTACACCTTC. This gives the protein CASSYLAGVIYGYTF.

The chain links TRBV18 to TRBJ2-1; the match to TRBD2 covers 13 bases. This CDR3 comprises 18 residues. Germline CDR1 and CDR2: KGHSH and LQKENI. With 3 bases clipped from V and 6 bases from J, the junction kept 11 bases outside the gene matches. The CDR3 DNA is TGTGCCAGCTCACCGGGACTAGCGGGACAGAGTAGGGTCAATGAGCAGTTCTTC. This gives the protein CASSPGLAGQSRVNEQFF.

V and J are TRBV19 and TRBJ2-7, with 8 bases fitting TRBD2. Germline V gene sequence: CDR1 LNHDA, CDR2 SQIVND (reference sequence). The CDR3 is 14 residues long. J lost 3 bases, V lost 3 bases, and 4 bases had no gene match. CDR3 amino acids: CASSITSGDYEQYF. The CDR3 region has the DNA TGTGCCAGTAGTATTACTAGCGGTGACTACGAGCAGTACTTC.

The genes are TRBV30 and TRBJ2-5; 7 nucleotides line up with TRBD2. The CDR3 has 14 residues. Trimming at V came to 4 bases and at J to 1 base, leaving 6 bases not matched to a gene. CDR1 and CDR2 (germline): GTSNPN, SVGIG (reference sequence). The CDR3 spells CAWKPAGSQETQYF. As DNA, the CDR3 is TGTGCCTGGAAACCAGCGGGGTCCCAAGAGACCCAGTACTTC. Combining the CDR3 with reference TRBV30 and TRBJ2-5 gives the whole variable domain SQTIHQWPATLVQPVGSPLSLECTVEGTSNPNLYWYRQAAGRGLQLLFYSVGIGQISSEVPQNLSASRPQDRQFILSSKKLLLSDSGFYLCAWKPAGSQETQYFGPGTRLLVL.

This chain links TRBV30 with TRBJ2-3; weak D call: TRBD1 (6 bases). The CDR3 is made up of 13 amino acids. Per the germline V gene, CDR1 is GTSNPN and CDR2 is SVGIG (reference sequence). The V and J ends lost 4 bases and 7 bases respectively, with 15 bases between them. The chain's CDR3 is CAWNHYRVHTQYF. The CDR3 bases are TGTGCCTGGAACCACTACAGGGTCCATACGCAGTATTTT.

The chain combines TRBV4-3 with TRBJ2-1; TRBD2 matches at 7 bases. The V gene's germline CDR1 is LGHNA and CDR2 YSLEER. CDR3 size: 17 residues. Germline trimming cut 1 base from V and 4 bases from J; bases unmatched to any gene: 10. DNA for the CDR3: TGCGCCAGCAGCCAAGGGAGGTACCTAGCGGTATACAATGAGCAGTTCTTC. Translated, it gives CASSQGRYLAVYNEQFF.